Listed here are 23 T cell receptor beta chains from one sample, sequenced in a study of CXCR3-negative and CXCR3-positive naive CD8 T cells. Findings and caveats of the study: A higher hydrophobicity marked the TRB CDR3s of CXCR3-positive naive cells versus CXCR3-negative naive cells.

These TCRs' antigens remain unknown. Preparation of TRB cDNA libraries relied on 5' RACE carrying UMI labels. Following a re-call of the 5' RACE reads, TCRdb has one entry per CDR3 protein and lacks DNA. Its clone listing holds just under 65,000 distinct CDR3 sequences. The sequenced sample consisted of naive CXCR3+ CD8+ T cells from blood. Subset of the sample: CD45RO-CCR7+CD27+CD95- naive CD8+ T cells expressing CXCR3 (TNR3+). These receptors were obtained from a human donor in good health. Some clones in this sample may be carry-over from other donors' samples.

This chain links TRBV4-1 with TRBJ2-1; TCRdb picks TRBD1, but there is no DNA to check that call. Germline assignment: CDR1 MGHRA and CDR2 YSYEKL. CDR3 length: 14 amino acids. The CDR3 sequence: CASSRAGGYNEQFF.

The gene calls are TRBV5-1 and TRBJ1-1; TCRdb names TRBD1, which stays unverified in the absence of DNA. This CDR3 is 13 amino acids long. Germline values: CDR1 SGHRS, CDR2 YFSETQ. CDR3 loop: CASSGAGNTEAFF. Supplemented by reference TRBV5-1 and TRBJ1-1, the full variable domain reads KAGVTQTPRYLIKTRGQQVTLSCSPISGHRSVSWYQQTPGQGLQFLFEYFSETQRNKGNFPGRFSGRQFSNSRSEMNVSTLELGDSALYLCASSGAGNTEAFFGQGTRLTVV.

This rearrangement joins TRBV4-1 to TRBJ2-5; absent DNA, TCRdb's TRBD1 call cannot be checked. The CDR3 contains 13 residues. CDR1 MGHRA and CDR2 YSYEKL come from the germline V gene. The CDR3 loop reads CASSQVKGETQYF.

V gene TRBV6-6 combines with J gene TRBJ2-1; the TRBD1 assignment by TCRdb is unverifiable without DNA. The CDR3 is made up of 14 amino acids. CDR1 is MNHNY, CDR2 SVGAGI, per germline (reference sequence). The CDR3 region is CASVGQGAYNEQFF.

V gene TRBV2 combines with J gene TRBJ2-7. Germline CDR1 is SNHLY and CDR2 is FYNNEI. The length of the CDR3 is 14 residues. This CDR3 is CASSDEAYSYEQYF. Together with reference TRBV2 and TRBJ2-7, the CDR3 gives the full variable domain: EPEVTQTPSHQVTQMGQEVILRCVPISNHLYFYWYRQILGQKVEFLVSFYNNEISEKSEIFDDQFSVERPDGSNFTLKIRSTKLEDSAMYFCASSDEAYSYEQYFGPGTRLTVT.

V and J are TRBV7-2 and TRBJ2-2; TCRdb gives TRBD2 as the D gene, but with no DNA this cannot be confirmed. The CDR3 covers 15 residues. Germline CDR1 is SGHTA and CDR2 is FQGNSA. Here the CDR3 reads CASSITSGYTGELFF.

This rearrangement joins TRBV29-1 to TRBJ1-3. The CDR3 totals 14 residues. Germline CDR1 SQVTM, CDR2 ANQGSEA. CDR3 in amino acids: CSVEEAHSGNTIYF.

This chain connects TRBV27 to TRBJ2-7; TCRdb calls TRBD2, which cannot be checked without DNA. The CDR3 spans 15 residues. Germline assignment: CDR1 MNHEY and CDR2 SMNVEV (reference sequence). CDR3 sequence: CASSISTSGSVEQYF.

V gene TRBV4-1 combines with J gene TRBJ2-1; TCRdb names TRBD1, which stays unverified in the absence of DNA. The V gene's germline CDR1 is MGHRA and CDR2 YSYEKL. This CDR3 has 16 residues. CDR3 sequence reads: CASSQGGTSAYNEQFF.

This chain links TRBV20-1 with TRBJ1-3; lacking DNA, the TRBD1 call made by TCRdb goes unchecked. CDR3 length equals 17 residues. CDR1 is DFQATT and CDR2 is SNEGSKA in the germline V gene (reference sequence). This chain's CDR3 is CSASPGDRPSSGNTIYF.

V and J are TRBV7-9 and TRBJ2-7; absent DNA, TCRdb's TRBD1 call cannot be checked. The CDR3 runs 13 residues. Germline V gene data show CDR1 as SEHNR and CDR2 as FQNEAQ (reference sequence). Here the CDR3 reads CASSPSGYSEQYF.

This chain joins TRBV7-9 and TRBJ2-7. The CDR3 runs to 15 residues. Germline values: CDR1 SEHNR, CDR2 FQNEAQ (reference sequence). The CDR3 is CASSASTDTTYEQYF.

The chain employs TRBV4-1 and TRBJ2-1. Germline V gene lookup returns CDR1 MGHRA and CDR2 YSYEKL. This CDR3 region has 16 residues. Here the CDR3 reads CASSQYTTSSYNEQFF.

The CDR3 protein is CSAREDSGNTIYF. The V gene is TRBV20-1, the J gene TRBJ1-3. Per germline, CDR1 DFQATT and CDR2 SNEGSKA (reference sequence). CDR3 length: 13 residues.

This sequence joins TRBV5-1 and TRBJ2-7; the D gene TCRdb calls, TRBD2, cannot be checked with no DNA. The germline CDR1 and CDR2 sequences are SGHRS and YFSETQ. The CDR3 is 17 residues long. The CDR3 sequence: CASSPGEGGFSAYEQYF.

The rearrangement uses TRBV7-6 and TRBJ2-1; checking the TCRdb D call of TRBD1 is not possible without DNA. In germline, CDR1 is SGHVS, CDR2 FNYEAQ. CDR3 length equals 20 residues. CDR3 loop: CASSPAGGRFPLHTHNEQFF. The full variable domain, rest sourced from reference TRBV7-6 and TRBJ2-1, is GAGVSQSPRYKVTKRGQDVALRCDPISGHVSLYWYRQALGQGPEFLTYFNYEAQQDKSGLPNDRFSAERPEGSISTLTIQRTEQRDSAMYRCASSPAGGRFPLHTHNEQFFGPGTRLTVL.

The rearrangement links TRBV11-2 to TRBJ1-2; TCRdb indicates TRBD1, and absent DNA this call remains unverified. The CDR3 spans 12 residues. Germline values: CDR1 SGHAT, CDR2 FQNNGV. CDR3 residues: CASSLGAGGYTF.

The chain recombines TRBV7-2 with TRBJ2-5. The CDR3 runs 14 residues. CDR1 and CDR2 from the germline V gene are SGHTA and FQGNSA. This chain's CDR3 is CASSLGGTQETQYF.

The V call is TRBV7-8, the J call TRBJ2-4; TCRdb gives TRBD1 as the D gene, but with no DNA this cannot be confirmed. The germline V gene encodes CDR1 SGHVS and CDR2 FQNEAQ. This CDR3 comprises 14 residues. CDR3 loop: CASTDGVAKNIQCF.

The gene calls are TRBV7-9 and TRBJ2-1; TCRdb names TRBD1, which stays unverified in the absence of DNA. CDR1 and CDR2 from the germline V gene are SEHNR and FQNEAQ (reference sequence). This CDR3 region has 14 residues. CDR3 protein: CASSFGAINNEQFF.

The chain couples TRBV7-9 to TRBJ2-4; the TRBD1 assignment by TCRdb is unverifiable without DNA. The length of the CDR3 is 16 residues. CDR1 and CDR2 from the germline V gene are SEHNR and FQNEAQ (reference sequence). The CDR3 spells CASSSSTGAAKNIQYF.

The V gene is TRBV15, the J gene TRBJ2-1. Germline CDR1 reads LNHNV; CDR2 reads YYDKDF (reference sequence). The CDR3 runs 16 residues. CDR3 loop: CATSRDGASAYNEQFF. Supplemented by reference TRBV15 and TRBJ2-1, the full variable domain reads DAMVIQNPRYQVTQFGKPVTLSCSQTLNHNVMYWYQQKSSQAPKLLFHYYDKDFNNEADTPDNFQSRRPNTSFCFLDIRSPGLGDTAMYLCATSRDGASAYNEQFFGPGTRLTVL.

The genes are TRBV4-3 and TRBJ1-4. Germline CDR1 LGHNA, CDR2 YSLEER. The CDR3 totals 16 residues. CDR3 sequence reads: CASSQDRRTSGEKLFF.